The TCR beta chain described here comes from a study of metastatic and nonmetastatic thyroid tumors. At the level of the study: A comparison of repertoires was made across blood and tumor or nodule tissue from malignant and benign thyroid patients.

The CDR3 has 14 amino acids. The V and J ends lost 2 bases and 9 bases, in that order; junction bases with no gene match: 4. The V gene's germline CDR1 is MNHNY and CDR2 SVGAGI (reference sequence). The authors' processing: Clinicopathological groups of papillary thyroid cancer showed CDR3 differences that were used to build a distant-metastasis classifier. TCRdb re-analyzed the PCR reads through MiXCR. These V and J calls originate from TCRdb's pipeline instead of the authors' own analysis. The sample consists of 20,000 to 25,000 clones, over 25% of them appearing once. All patients were untreated before thyroid surgery.

This clonotype was sampled from a female donor with papillary thyroid cancer or a benign thyroid nodule (not recorded which). Some clones in this sample may be carry-over from other donors' samples. The sequenced sample was tumor tissue. The V gene is TRBV6-6, the J gene TRBJ2-1, with TRBD1 identical over 10 bases. Here the CDR3 DNA reads TGTGCCAGCAGTTACGACAGGGGGCATACTGAGCAGTTCTTC. Its protein product is CASSYDRGHTEQFF.